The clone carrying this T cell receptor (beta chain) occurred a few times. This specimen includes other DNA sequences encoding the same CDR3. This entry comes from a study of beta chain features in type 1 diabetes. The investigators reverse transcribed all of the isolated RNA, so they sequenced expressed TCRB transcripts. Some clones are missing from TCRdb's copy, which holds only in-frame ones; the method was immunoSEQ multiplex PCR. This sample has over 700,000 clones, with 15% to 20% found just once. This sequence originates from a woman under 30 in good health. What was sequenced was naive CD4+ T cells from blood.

The chain's CDR3 is CASSRVNTEAFF. The CDR3 coding sequence is TGTGCCAGCAGCAGGGTAAACACTGAAGCTTTCTTT. The chain employs TRBV7-9 and TRBJ1-1; D gene ambiguous. Germline lookup yields CDR1 SEHNR and CDR2 FQNEAQ (reference sequence). Trimming took off 5 bases at V and 2 bases at J, with 6 bases between the two ends. The CDR3 is 12 residues long.